This T cell receptor beta chain was recorded in a study of vaccination and CD4 T cells after COVID-19. Whole-study context: Post-COVID draws followed diagnosis by a median around 100 days (range 35 to 161).

Comments on this clonotype: The target antigen is unknown.

V shed 5 bases, J shed 7 bases, and the junction held 10 bases outside the gene matches. Looked up from germline, CDR1 is DFQATT and CDR2 is SNEGSKA (reference sequence). The CDR3 runs to 14 residues. The treatment denotes: approximately 9-day PBMC culture with coronavirus spike peptide pools or control peptides (ViraFEST assay). At both days 3 and 7, half the medium was replaced with fresh IL-2 medium. Sequencing of cultured CD4+ T cell DNA used the Oncomine TCR Beta short-read assay. Cultured CD4+ T cells yielded the extracted genomic DNA. TCRdb re-derived calls from the PCR reads in MiXCR, one entry per CDR3 protein. The table has around 13,000 distinct CDR3 sequences, 50% to 55% seen once.

The specimen was CD4+ T cells from blood, cultured in vitro. The rearrangement joins TRBV20-1 to TRBJ1-5; TRBD1 matches 8 bases. This clonotype was sampled from a human donor who had recovered from COVID-19. CDR3 region: CSARPGQGSQPQHF. CDR3 sequence (DNA): TGCAGTGCTCGTCCAGGACAGGGTTCACAGCCCCAGCATTTT.